Sequencing of this T cell receptor beta chain was carried out in a study of T-cell memory formation after mild COVID-19. As for the study in general: The two donors had largely donor-specific TCR clusters. The study, taken as a whole, reports: Day 37-peaking second-wave clones had unconfirmed SARS-CoV-2 specificity.

The CDR3 is 14 amino acids. The ends were cut back, 3 bases at V and 6 bases at J, with 15 bases in the middle. cDNA libraries for TCR alpha and TCR beta, carrying sample barcodes and UMIs, came from 5'RACE with constant-segment primers. TCRdb fed the 5' RACE reads into MiXCR, producing one record per CDR3 protein. The sample consists of more than 350,000 distinct CDR3 sequences, around 20% of them appearing once. This clonotype was detected only a few times. What it recognizes is unknown. The sequence derives from an adult woman who had mild COVID-19 (a few samples of this study predate the infection). Cell type and time point are not known. This chain uses TRBV12-3 or TRBV12-4 with TRBJ2-7; D remains ambiguous. Sequencing input: PBMCs or a T cell subset sorted from them (not recorded which). This CDR3 is CASSFQHGNSEQYF. The CDR3 region has the DNA TGTGCCAGCAGTTTCCAACATGGGAATTCCGAGCAGTACTTC.